The T cell receptor (beta chain) under discussion was sequenced for a study of T cell changes during pregnancy in multiple sclerosis. Data came from immunoSEQ multiplex PCR; TCRdb stores just in-frame clones and leaves some out. The table includes some 89,000 clones, over 90% detected once. The CDR3 is made up of 15 amino acids. V dropped 5 bases and J dropped 5 bases, with 15 bases sitting between them. From germline, CDR1 is SGHVS and CDR2 FNYEAQ. The chain joins TRBV7-6 to TRBJ2-2; tentatively, D is TRBD1 (7 bases). The sample was peripheral blood, taken in the third trimester of pregnancy. This sequence originates from a female donor with multiple sclerosis, enrolled in a pregnancy study. CDR3 DNA sequence: TGTGCCAGCAGCCCCGGCAGGGGGGTAACCGGGGAGCTGTTTTTT. This gives the protein CASSPGRGVTGELFF.